Below are 11 T cell receptor beta chains sequenced from a single sample in a study of CD8 T cells in Susac syndrome. After extraction with the RNeasy kit, 0.5 to 1 ug of the RNA was reverse transcribed using random hexamers. TCRdb analysed the immunoSEQ multiplex PCR reads with MiXCR anew, one entry per CDR3 protein. The sample holds around 99,000 distinct CDR3 sequences, roughly 97% seen once. The source material was CD4+ T cells from PBMCs. The receptors come from a human donor in good health.

This chain joins TRBV24-1 and TRBJ1-5; D is undetermined. There are 13 residues in the CDR3. Germline CDR1 KGHDR, CDR2 SFDVKD. The ends were cut back, 0 bases at V and 3 bases at J, with 2 bases in the middle. CDR3 in DNA: TGTGCCACCAGTGATTTGAACAATCAGCCCCAGCATTTT. This encodes CATSDLNNQPQHF.

The chain combines TRBV3-1 with TRBJ2-2, with unresolved D. This CDR3 is built from 14 residues. Trimming cost V 0 bases and J 4 bases, with 6 bases left between them. From germline, CDR1 is LGHDT and CDR2 YNNKEL (reference sequence). CDR3 sequence: CASSQDLVTGELFF. DNA for the CDR3: TGTGCCAGCAGCCAAGATTTGGTCACCGGGGAGCTGTTTTTT. The complete variable domain, with remaining parts taken from reference TRBV3-1 and TRBJ2-2, reads DTAVSQTPKYLVTQMGNDKSIKCEQNLGHDTMYWYKQDSKKFLKIMFSYNNKELIINETVPNRFSPKSPDKAHLNLHINSLELGDSAVYFCASSQDLVTGELFFGEGSRLTVL.

The genes are TRBV28 and TRBJ2-7; D may correspond to TRBD1 or TRBD2 (5 bases each). Germline V gene sequence: CDR1 MDHEN, CDR2 SYDVKM. V lost 6 bases and J lost 6, with 18 bases in between. The length of the CDR3 is 14 residues. CDR3 sequence reads: CASRPGQGVSEQYF. The CDR3 coding sequence is TGTGCCAGCAGGCCGGGTCAGGGAGTAAGCGAGCAGTACTTC.

The genes are TRBV3-1 and TRBJ2-1, with a weak D call TRBD1 (5 bases). V was pared by 1 base and J by 9 bases, with 10 bases between. Germline V gene data show CDR1 as LGHDT and CDR2 as YNNKEL (reference sequence). There are 13 residues in the CDR3. CDR3 coding DNA: TGTGCCAGCAGCCAAGCAAAGCAGGGTGAGCAGTTCTTC. Its translation is CASSQAKQGEQFF.

The chain employs TRBV28 and TRBJ1-2; D is ambiguous. The CDR3 extends over 13 amino acids. Germline values: CDR1 MDHEN, CDR2 SYDVKM. The chain's CDR3 is CATQAPLDYGYTF. In nucleotides, the CDR3 is TGTGCGACCCAGGCACCTCTAGACTATGGCTACACCTTC.

In DNA form, the CDR3 reads TGTGCGGGAAGTAGCGGGGGCCTCTCTGGGGCCAACGTCCTGACTTTC. This encodes CAGSSGGLSGANVLTF. The J gene is TRBJ2-6, the V gene TRBV19; 9 bases map to TRBD2. The CDR3 consists of 16 residues. The germline CDR1 and CDR2 sequences are LNHDA and SQIVND (reference sequence).

The chain links TRBV24-1 to TRBJ1-2; TRBD1 matches at 7 bases. Germline CDR1 is KGHDR and CDR2 is SFDVKD. Losses at the gene ends were 8 bases for V and 8 bases for J; bases not matched to a gene: 13. There are 14 residues in the CDR3. The CDR3 nucleotides are TGTGCCACCACCCGCTGTGACAGGGTCGGCGGCTACACCTTC. It yields the protein CATTRCDRVGGYTF.

The rearrangement links TRBV25-1 to TRBJ2-7; no firm D call. CDR1 and CDR2 (germline): MGHDK, SYGVNS. The CDR3 loop spans 14 amino acids. Trimming removed 4 bases from V and 0 bases from J, with 10 bases in between. CDR3 protein: CASSVQMSSYEQYF. The CDR3 region has the DNA TGTGCCAGCAGTGTCCAGATGAGCTCCTACGAGCAGTACTTC.

V gene TRBV7-2 combines with J gene TRBJ2-3, with 12 bases identical to TRBD2. The J segment lost 5 bases and the V segment lost 2 bases, leaving 11 bases of the junction unmatched. The CDR3 consists of 18 residues. Germline CDR1 reads SGHTA; CDR2 reads FQGNSA. CDR3 sequence: CASSLQRASGGAGDTQYF. CDR3 DNA: TGTGCCAGCAGCTTACAGCGCGCTAGCGGGGGGGCTGGAGATACGCAGTATTTT.

The chain has TRBV19 and TRBJ1-1; D is uncertain. Germline CDR1 reads LNHDA; CDR2 reads SQIVND (reference sequence). The CDR3 is 13 amino acids. With 2 bases removed from V and 0 bases from J, the gap between germline ends came to 4 bases. CDR3 coding DNA: TGTGCCAGTAGTATAAGAGTGAACACTGAAGCTTTCTTT. As protein: CASSIRVNTEAFF.

The rearrangement links TRBV3-1 to TRBJ1-2; no definite D call. Germline V gene data show CDR1 as LGHDT and CDR2 as YNNKEL (reference sequence). The germline V and J ends were trimmed by 4 bases and 6 bases, with 15 bases remaining between them. The CDR3 consists of 14 residues. CDR3 region: CASSRAPVVDGYTF. The CDR3, as DNA: TGTGCCAGCAGCCGAGCCCCGGTAGTGGATGGCTACACCTTC.